These 9 T cell receptor beta chains came from one sample sequenced in a study of T cells after yellow fever vaccination. TCRdb recomputed calls from the 5' RACE reads with MiXCR, one row per CDR3 protein. Here the sample spans about 340,000 distinct CDR3 sequences, under 5% being singletons. The sequenced sample was PBMCs, obtained 5 days after the yellow fever booster vaccination. The receptors were sampled from a man younger than 30 who received the YFV17D yellow fever vaccine.

This clonotype was observed at least ten times. This chain joins TRBV7-9 and TRBJ2-3; 11 positions match TRBD2. With V trimmed by 2 bases and J by 2 bases, 3 bases remained unmatched. Germline-derived CDR1 and CDR2 are SEHNR and FQNEAQ (reference sequence). The CDR3 extends over 16 amino acids. CDR3 coding DNA: TGTGCCAGCAGCTTATTGACTAGCGGGATCACAGATACGCAGTATTTT. Translated, it gives CASSLLTSGITDTQYF.

This sequence joins TRBV6-6 and TRBJ2-5, with D uncertain. This CDR3 is 13 amino acids long. With 1 base removed from V and 6 bases from J, the gap between germline ends came to 9 bases. CDR1 is MNHNY and CDR2 is SVGAGI in the germline V gene (reference sequence). The CDR3 nucleotides are TGTGCCAGCAGTTACTTGGATGAAAAGACCCAGTACTTC. It codes for CASSYLDEKTQYF.

This clonotype came up a few times. This rearrangement joins TRBV4-2 to TRBJ1-5, with unresolved D. Per the germline V gene, CDR1 is LGHNA and CDR2 is YNFKEQ. The CDR3 sequence is 14 residues long. Trimming removed 1 base at V and 4 bases at J, with 8 bases between. The chain's CDR3 is CASSQATGNQPQHF. The CDR3 coding sequence is TGTGCCAGCAGCCAAGCCACCGGGAATCAGCCCCAGCATTTT.

This clonotype was observed a few times. The CDR3 loop reads CASSLGIRADQPQHF. DNA of the CDR3: TGTGCCAGCAGCTTAGGAATCAGGGCCGATCAGCCCCAGCATTTT. J is TRBJ1-5 and V is TRBV7-2; tentative D call: TRBD1 (5 bases). Germline CDR1 reads SGHTA; CDR2 reads FQGNSA. The CDR3 spans 15 residues. V gave up 1 base and J gave up 5 bases, with 12 bases separating them.

The V and J genes are TRBV20-1 and TRBJ2-1; perhaps TRBD2 as D (6 bases). The CDR3 contains 13 residues. V was clipped by 3 bases and J by 7 bases, with 13 bases between them. The V gene's germline CDR1 is DFQATT and CDR2 SNEGSKA (reference sequence). CDR3 residues: CSARAWDLNEQFF. The CDR3 bases are TGCAGTGCTAGGGCGTGGGACTTGAATGAGCAGTTCTTC.

This clonotype was seen ten or more times. The chain uses TRBV21-1 and TRBJ2-3; the DNA was not compared with TRBD2, the D call given in the table. TRBV21-1 is recorded as a pseudogene. This CDR3 region has 18 residues. DNA of the CDR3: TGTGCCAGCAGCAAAGAGTCGATTAGCGGGGGGAACACAGATACGCAGTATTTT. It yields the protein CASSKESISGGNTDTQYF.

This clonotype was picked up many times. The chain carries TRBV7-2 and TRBJ2-2, with D possibly TRBD1 on 5 matching bases. The CDR3 runs to 14 residues. CDR1 is SGHTA, CDR2 FQGNSA, per germline. Trimming took off 5 bases at V and 3 bases at J, with 10 bases between the two ends. For the CDR3, the DNA is TGTGCCAGCAGCACCGTGACAGACACCGGGGAGCTGTTTTTT. This codes for CASSTVTDTGELFF.

This clonotype was counted ten times or more. This sequence joins TRBV6-2 or TRBV6-3 and TRBJ2-7; D gene ambiguous. V was trimmed by 6 bases and J by 0 bases, leaving 6 bases between them. The CDR3 extends over 12 amino acids. Germline CDR1 MNHEY, CDR2 SVGEGT. This CDR3 is CASRSSSYEQYF. CDR3 nucleotides: TGTGCCAGCAGGTCTAGCTCCTACGAGCAGTACTTC.

This clonotype was observed a few times. The chain carries TRBV12-3 or TRBV12-4 and TRBJ1-5, with D possibly being TRBD1 (6 bases). This CDR3 region has 13 residues. Trimming took 8 bases from V and 5 from J, leaving 13 bases between them. In DNA, the CDR3 is TGTGCCAGCTGCGAGGGGGTAGATCAGCCCCAGCATTTT. It specifies CASCEGVDQPQHF.